This T cell receptor beta chain was identified during a study of blood T cell repertoires in COVID-19 (dated by TCRdb to 2019 to 2021). As for the study more broadly: Samples from collaborators originated in the United States, Italy and Spain and spanned both the acute and convalescent phases of COVID-19. The material from the prospective study consisted of cDNA or gDNA derived from T cells, B-cell-depleted T cells, or PBMCs. Subjects who had been exposed to COVID-19, were actively infected with it, or had recovered from it provided the deeply sampled blood TCRbeta repertoires that made up the dataset. The repertoires were made available in a free public database intended to serve as a resource for research on the immune response to SARS-CoV-2. Samples were obtained from the ongoing ImmuneRACE study (first 160 participants) and from about 1,300 subjects provided by 6 global collaborators. Sample metadata almost always included a de-identified subject ID, COVID-19 status, age in years and sex. HLA class I and class II types, where available, came from metadata supplied by the sample provider rather than from assay-based typing. Overall study outcomes, separate from this receptor: How much clinical and demographic metadata was included differed by source and by participant, and the metadata was provided uncurated.

Whole blood was collected in K2EDTA tubes by collaborating institutions according to the institutions' own protocols. Collaborator samples were shipped for TCRbeta analysis as frozen whole blood, isolated PBMCs, or DNA extracted from either sample type. TCRbeta CDR3 regions were amplified from genomic DNA using the immunoSEQ Assay, a bias-controlled multiplex PCR. As for how the authors treated the data: Within the assay, amplification of reference gene primers was used to estimate how many nucleated cells each sample contained. To quantify the absolute abundance of each unique TCRbeta CDR3 rearrangement, sequence reads were collapsed and filtered. Productive Simpson clonality was computed per sample as the square root of Simpson's diversity index over productive rearrangements. What TCRdb holds here is the immuneACCESS table cut down to in-frame rearrangements. Part of the clones is not present; checked against another copy, under half of the missing clones reflect an unresolved V gene, and the others are unexplained. V, J and clone size are those of that table, while D and trimming were read from the DNA. This sample comprises some 340,000 clones, around 85% of them detected only once. The top ten constitute around 3.4% of the sample.

Turning to this clone: Its recognized antigen is unknown. Per-base qualities were not stored, and no clone one base away is much larger.

The sequenced sample consisted of peripheral blood. This receptor was taken from a woman between 18 and 29 years old with acute or convalescent COVID-19.

The base sequence is TGTGCCAGCAGCTTGGGGACAGATTCTTCTGAAGCTTTCTTT. It specifies CASSLGTDSSEAFF. The chain is assembled from TRBV5-6 and TRBJ1-1; TRBD1 might be the D gene, on 6 matching bases. For CDR1 and CDR2, the germline V gene lists SGHDT and YYEEEE. A distance of 12 bases separates the germline ends of V and J, which lose 0 bases and 6 bases respectively. The CDR3 starts with the cysteine, ends with the phenylalanine, and has 14 residues. Only CDR3 DNA is held: 42 bases, read in frame from base 1.